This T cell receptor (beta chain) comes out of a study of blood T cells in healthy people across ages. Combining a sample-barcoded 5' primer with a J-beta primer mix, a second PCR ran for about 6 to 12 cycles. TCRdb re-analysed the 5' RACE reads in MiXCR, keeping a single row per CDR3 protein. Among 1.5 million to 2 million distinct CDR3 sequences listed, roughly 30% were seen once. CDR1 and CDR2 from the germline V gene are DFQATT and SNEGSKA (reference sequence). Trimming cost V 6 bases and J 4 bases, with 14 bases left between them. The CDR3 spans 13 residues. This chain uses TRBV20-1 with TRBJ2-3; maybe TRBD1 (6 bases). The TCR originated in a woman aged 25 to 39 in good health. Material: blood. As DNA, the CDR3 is TGCAGTGCCAGTACAGGGAAGCCAGATACGCAGTATTTT. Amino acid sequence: CSASTGKPDTQYF.